The 11 T cell receptor beta chains below come from one sample, sequenced in a study of T cell responses to AZD1222 COVID-19 vaccine. The method was immunoSEQ multiplex PCR; TCRdb's version includes in-frame clones alone and lacks a portion of them. The repertoire holds 100,000 or so clones, roughly 91% seen once, with 7% to 10% in the top ten. This specimen was peripheral blood, taken on day 0 of AZD1222 vaccination. The receptors come from an adult in good health.

The J gene is TRBJ1-4, the V gene TRBV3-1 (or the pseudogene TRBV3-2); tentatively, D is TRBD1 (6 bases). Germline-derived CDR1 and CDR2 are LGHDT and YNNKEL (reference sequence). The CDR3 spans 14 residues. V shed 6 bases and J shed 8 bases, with 16 bases lying between them. CDR3 nucleotide sequence: TGTGCCAGCAGTCCCTGGGGGGCCGGGGAAAAACTGTTTTTT. Amino acid sequence: CASSPWGAGEKLFF.

The rearrangement uses TRBV4-2 and TRBJ2-1, with 13 bases that match TRBD2. Germline lookup yields CDR1 LGHNA and CDR2 YNFKEQ. The CDR3 runs 17 residues. V lost 4 bases and J lost 5; bases outside the gene matches: 8. The CDR3 DNA reads as TGTGCCAGCAGCCCCCGGACTAGCGGGAGTGCTAACAATGAGCAGTTCTTC. It specifies CASSPRTSGSANNEQFF.

This chain uses TRBV11-2 with TRBJ2-5; D call uncertain. Per germline, CDR1 SGHAT and CDR2 FQNNGV. This CDR3 is built from 11 residues. V was trimmed by 3 bases and J by 2 bases, leaving 1 base between them. CDR3 nucleotides: TGTGCCAGCAGCTTGCAAGAGACCCAGTACTTC. Its protein product is CASSLQETQYF.

V and J are TRBV6-2 or TRBV6-3 and TRBJ2-7; TRBD1 agrees at 9 bases. The trim removed 5 bases at V and 0 bases at J, leaving 8 bases unmatched. The length of the CDR3 is 16 residues. Germline values: CDR1 MNHEY, CDR2 SVGEGT. The CDR3 nucleotides are TGTGCCAGCAGTGTCGACAGGGGGACAAGCTCCTACGAGCAGTACTTC. It is translated as CASSVDRGTSSYEQYF.

The V and J genes are TRBV7-2 and TRBJ1-3, with D possibly being TRBD1 (5 bases). The germline gives CDR1 SGHTA, CDR2 FQGNSA. The V end was cut by 4 bases, the J end by 3 bases, with 19 bases between. The CDR3 sequence is 17 residues long. CDR3 loop: CASSYQAGDGGGNTIYF. CDR3 DNA: TGTGCCAGCAGCTACCAGGCGGGGGATGGGGGTGGAAACACCATATATTTT.

The gene calls are TRBV5-1 and TRBJ1-2; D uncertain. The ends were cut back, 3 bases at V and 6 bases at J, with 9 bases in the middle. Germline V CDR1 and CDR2: SGHRS, YFSETQ. The CDR3 contains 12 residues. In nucleotides, the CDR3 is TGCGCCAGCAGCTCGCAGAAGGATGGCTACACCTTC. Its translation: CASSSQKDGYTF.

DNA for the CDR3: TGTGCCAGTAGTATCCCGGGACAGGTAGGACGACAGCCCCAGCATTTT. Residues: CASSIPGQVGRQPQHF. This chain uses TRBV19 with TRBJ1-5; 8 bases are a match to TRBD1. The CDR3 runs to 16 residues. Trimming took 3 bases from V and 7 from J; bases not matched to a gene: 11. The germline gives CDR1 LNHDA, CDR2 SQIVND (reference sequence).

This sequence joins TRBV29-1 and TRBJ2-7; D unresolved. Germline CDR1 and CDR2: SQVTM and ANQGSEA. The CDR3 is made up of 13 amino acids. With 7 bases removed from V and 6 bases from J, the gap between germline ends came to 19 bases. The CDR3 bases are TGCAGCGCCACGGCTGGAGTTGATGCCGAGCAGTACTTC. Encoded protein: CSATAGVDAEQYF.

The chain carries TRBV7-9 and TRBJ1-2; 8 bases map to TRBD1. V was clipped by 4 bases and J by 7 bases; unmatched bases: 11. There are 15 residues in the CDR3. Germline V CDR1 and CDR2: SEHNR, FQNEAQ (reference sequence). The CDR3 loop reads CASSSPGQGGAGYTF. In DNA form, the CDR3 reads TGTGCCAGCAGCTCCCCCGGACAGGGAGGGGCTGGCTACACCTTC.

The genes are TRBV6-5 and TRBJ1-6; 7 bases map to TRBD1. CDR3 size: 14 residues. Germline values: CDR1 MNHEY, CDR2 SVGAGI. Trimming cost V 7 bases and J 11 bases; bases outside gene matches: 11. DNA of the CDR3: TGTGCCAGCATTCCGACAGGGCGAGCTCCACCCCTCCACTTT. It codes for CASIPTGRAPPLHF.

This clone is a singleton in its sample. J is TRBJ1-3 and V is TRBV28, with TRBD1 identical over 10 bases. From germline, CDR1 is MDHEN and CDR2 SYDVKM. J was trimmed by 4 bases and V by 6 bases; bases with no gene match: 9. The CDR3 consists of 16 residues. The DNA for the CDR3 is TGTGCCAGCAGGCTGTCGACAGGGGGCTTCGGAAACACCATATATTTT. It is translated as CASRLSTGGFGNTIYF.